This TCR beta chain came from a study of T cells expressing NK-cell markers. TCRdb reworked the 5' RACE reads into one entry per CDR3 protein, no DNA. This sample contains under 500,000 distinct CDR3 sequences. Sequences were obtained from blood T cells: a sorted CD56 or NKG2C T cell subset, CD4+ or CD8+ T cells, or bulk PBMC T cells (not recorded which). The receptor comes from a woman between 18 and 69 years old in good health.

CDR3 residues: CASRGTSADTQYF. V and J are TRBV6-2 or TRBV6-3 and TRBJ2-3. The CDR3 length is 13 residues. Per the germline V gene, CDR1 is MNHEY and CDR2 is SVGEGT.